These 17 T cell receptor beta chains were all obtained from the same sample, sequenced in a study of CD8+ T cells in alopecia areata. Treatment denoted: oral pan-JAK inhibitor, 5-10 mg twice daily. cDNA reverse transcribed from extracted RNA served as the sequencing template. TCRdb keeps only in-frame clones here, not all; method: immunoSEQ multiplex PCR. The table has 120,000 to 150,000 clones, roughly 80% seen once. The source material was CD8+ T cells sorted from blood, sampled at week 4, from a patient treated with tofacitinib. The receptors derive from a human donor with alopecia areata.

CDR3 DNA: TGCGCCAGCAGCCAACCGGGACAGGGGACCCCGAGCTCCTACAATGAGCAGTTCTTC. The encoded protein is CASSQPGQGTPSSYNEQFF. The rearrangement links TRBV4-1 to TRBJ2-1; 10 nucleotides match TRBD1. The J segment lost 0 bases and the V segment lost 2 bases, leaving 10 bases of the junction unmatched. The germline V gene encodes CDR1 MGHRA and CDR2 YSYEKL. This CDR3 has 19 residues.

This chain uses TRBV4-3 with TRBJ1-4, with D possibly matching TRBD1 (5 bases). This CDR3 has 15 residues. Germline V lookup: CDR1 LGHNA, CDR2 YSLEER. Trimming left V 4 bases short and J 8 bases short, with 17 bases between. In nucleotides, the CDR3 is TGCGCCAGCAGCCCCGTGGACACCGAGGCCGAAAAACTGTTTTTT. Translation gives CASSPVDTEAEKLFF.

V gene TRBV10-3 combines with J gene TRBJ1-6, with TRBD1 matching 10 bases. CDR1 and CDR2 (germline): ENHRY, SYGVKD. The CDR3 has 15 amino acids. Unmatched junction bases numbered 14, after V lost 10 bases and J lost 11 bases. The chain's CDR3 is CASGTGEGPRAPLHF. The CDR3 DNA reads TGTGCCAGTGGGACAGGGGAAGGTCCTAGGGCACCCCTCCACTTT.

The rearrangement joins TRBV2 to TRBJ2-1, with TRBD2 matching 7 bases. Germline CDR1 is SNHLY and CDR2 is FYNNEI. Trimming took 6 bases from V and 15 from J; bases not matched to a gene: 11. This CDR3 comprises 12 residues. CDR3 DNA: TGTGCCAGCAGCCCCTCGGGAGCGGGGATGTTCTTC. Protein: CASSPSGAGMFF.

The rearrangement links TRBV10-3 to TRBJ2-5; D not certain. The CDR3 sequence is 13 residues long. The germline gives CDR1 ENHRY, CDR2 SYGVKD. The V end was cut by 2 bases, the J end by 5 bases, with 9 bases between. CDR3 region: CAISEIYEETQYF. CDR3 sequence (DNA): TGTGCCATCAGTGAGATCTATGAGGAGACCCAGTACTTC.

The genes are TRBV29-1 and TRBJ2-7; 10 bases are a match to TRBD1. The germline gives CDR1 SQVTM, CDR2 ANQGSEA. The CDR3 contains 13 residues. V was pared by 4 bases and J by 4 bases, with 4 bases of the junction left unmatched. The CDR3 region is CSVVGTGDYEQYF. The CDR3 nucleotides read TGCAGCGTTGTCGGGACAGGGGATTACGAGCAGTACTTC.

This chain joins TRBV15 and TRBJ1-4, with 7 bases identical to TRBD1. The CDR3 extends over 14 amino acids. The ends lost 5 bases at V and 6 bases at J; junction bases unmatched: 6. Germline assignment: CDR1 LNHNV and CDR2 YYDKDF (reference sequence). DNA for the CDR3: TGTGCCACCAGCCCGGACAGGACTGATGAAAAACTGTTTTTT. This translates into CATSPDRTDEKLFF. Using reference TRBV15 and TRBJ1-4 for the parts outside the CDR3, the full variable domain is DAMVIQNPRYQVTQFGKPVTLSCSQTLNHNVMYWYQQKSSQAPKLLFHYYDKDFNNEADTPDNFQSRRPNTSFCFLDIRSPGLGDTAMYLCATSPDRTDEKLFFGSGTQLSVL.

The CDR3, as DNA: TGTGCCACCAGCAGAGCCAAGACTTACGAGCAGTACTTC. Translation: CATSRAKTYEQYF. This rearrangement joins TRBV15 to TRBJ2-7; D is uncertain. Between the trimmed V and J ends, which lost 1 base and 4 bases, there was a span of 8 bases. The CDR3 consists of 13 residues. CDR1 and CDR2 (germline): LNHNV, YYDKDF (reference sequence).

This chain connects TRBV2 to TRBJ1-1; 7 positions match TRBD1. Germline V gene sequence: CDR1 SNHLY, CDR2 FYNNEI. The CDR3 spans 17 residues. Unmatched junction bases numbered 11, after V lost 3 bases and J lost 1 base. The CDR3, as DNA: TGTGCCAGCAGTGATGTTGATGGAGGGGGCCCGAACACTGAAGCTTTCTTT. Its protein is CASSDVDGGGPNTEAFF.

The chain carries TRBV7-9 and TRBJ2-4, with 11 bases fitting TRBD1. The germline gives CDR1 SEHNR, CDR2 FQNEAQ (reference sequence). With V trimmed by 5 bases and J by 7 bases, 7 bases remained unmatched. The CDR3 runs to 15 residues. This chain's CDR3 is CASSRNRDRGNIQYF. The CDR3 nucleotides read TGTGCCAGCAGCCGAAACCGGGACAGGGGGAACATTCAGTACTTC.

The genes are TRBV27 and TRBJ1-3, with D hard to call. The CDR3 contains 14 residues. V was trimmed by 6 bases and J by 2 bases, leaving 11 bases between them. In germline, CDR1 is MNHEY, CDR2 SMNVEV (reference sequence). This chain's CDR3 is CASREGFAGNTIYF. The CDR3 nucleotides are TGTGCCAGCAGAGAGGGTTTCGCTGGAAACACCATATATTTT.

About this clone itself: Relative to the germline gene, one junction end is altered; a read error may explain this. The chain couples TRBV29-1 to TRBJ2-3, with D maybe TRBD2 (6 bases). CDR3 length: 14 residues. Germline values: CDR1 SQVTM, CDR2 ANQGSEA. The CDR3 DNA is TGCAGCGTAGAAGGAGGGTCAAGCACAGATACGCAGTATTTT. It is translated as CSVEGGSSTDTQYF.

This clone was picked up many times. CDR3 sequence reads: CASSLAGAAYEQYF. The CDR3 region has the DNA TGTGCCAGCAGCTTAGCGGGGGCCGCATACGAGCAGTACTTC. The chain uses TRBV27 and TRBJ2-7; the match to TRBD2 covers 9 bases. With V trimmed by 6 bases and J by 4 bases, 7 bases remained unmatched. This CDR3 is built from 14 residues. Germline CDR1 reads MNHEY; CDR2 reads SMNVEV (reference sequence).

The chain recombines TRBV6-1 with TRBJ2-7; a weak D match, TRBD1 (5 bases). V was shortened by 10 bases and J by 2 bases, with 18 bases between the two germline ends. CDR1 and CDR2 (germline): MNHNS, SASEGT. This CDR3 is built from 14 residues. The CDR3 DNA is TGTGCCACCCTCGGGTCCAGCAGGGCCTACGAGCAGTACTTC. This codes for CATLGSSRAYEQYF.

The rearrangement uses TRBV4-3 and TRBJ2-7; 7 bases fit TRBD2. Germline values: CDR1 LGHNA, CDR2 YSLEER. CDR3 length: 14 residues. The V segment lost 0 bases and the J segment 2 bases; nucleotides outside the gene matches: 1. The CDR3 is CASSQDRGAYEQYF. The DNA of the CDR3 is TGCGCCAGCAGCCAAGATCGGGGGGCCTACGAGCAGTACTTC.

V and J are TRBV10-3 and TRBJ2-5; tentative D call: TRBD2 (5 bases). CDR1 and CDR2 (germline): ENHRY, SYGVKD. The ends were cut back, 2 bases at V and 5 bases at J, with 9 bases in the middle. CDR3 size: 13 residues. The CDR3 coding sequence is TGTGCCATCAGTGAGGACGGGAAGGAGACCCAGTACTTC. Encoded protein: CAISEDGKETQYF.

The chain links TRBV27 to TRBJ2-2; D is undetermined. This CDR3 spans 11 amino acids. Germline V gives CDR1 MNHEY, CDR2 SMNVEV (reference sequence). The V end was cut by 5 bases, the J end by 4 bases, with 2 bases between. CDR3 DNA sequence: TGTGCCAGCAGTACCACCGGGGAGCTGTTTTTT. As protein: CASSTTGELFF.